The 10 T cell receptor beta chains presented below share a single source sample, sequenced in a study of OX40 agonist ivuxolimab in advanced cancers. Assay used: immunoSEQ multiplex PCR; TCRdb lists only in-frame clones, some missing. In the table there are some 38,000 clones, roughly nine tenths of which are singletons. This specimen consisted of CD4+ or CD8+ T cells sorted from blood, obtained in a trial of the OX40 agonist ivuxolimab. The receptors stem from an adult with an advanced solid tumor such as melanoma, head and neck, liver or kidney cancer.

The chain carries TRBV30 and TRBJ2-1, with D tentatively TRBD1 (5 bases). The CDR3 has 13 residues. Trimming stripped 5 bases from V and 6 bases from J, with 14 bases between. Germline V gene lookup returns CDR1 GTSNPN and CDR2 SVGIG (reference sequence). CDR3 DNA sequence: TGTGCCTGGGATCGGGCAAGGGGCAATGAGCAGTTCTTC. Amino acids: CAWDRARGNEQFF.

The rearrangement links TRBV7-9 to TRBJ2-7; D not resolved. Deletions cut 5 bases from V and 1 base from J, with 6 bases between. The CDR3 spans 12 residues. The V gene's germline CDR1 is SEHNR and CDR2 FQNEAQ (reference sequence). The DNA of the CDR3 is TGTGCCAGCAGCCCACAGTCCTACGAGCAGTACTTC. Translated, it gives CASSPQSYEQYF.

V is TRBV4-3 and J is TRBJ2-1; a weak D match, TRBD2 (5 bases). V was pared by 0 bases and J by 5 bases, with 14 bases between. CDR1 and CDR2 (germline): LGHNA, YSLEER. The CDR3 sequence is 16 residues long. In DNA form, the CDR3 reads TGCGCCAGCAGCCAAGATCACCGGGGTAGGCACAATGAGCAGTTCTTC. This sequence encodes CASSQDHRGRHNEQFF.

The chain combines TRBV5-1 with TRBJ2-2; D gene unclear. Deletions cut 5 bases from V and 6 bases from J, with 8 bases between. The CDR3 is 12 amino acids. CDR1 and CDR2 from the germline V gene are SGHRS and YFSETQ. The CDR3 DNA reads as TGCGCCAGCAGGATTATCCCCGGGGAGCTGTTTTTT. Protein: CASRIIPGELFF.

The table lists this clone with a few counts. The chain recombines TRBV10-3 with TRBJ2-1; D could derive from TRBD1 or TRBD2 (6 bases each). The CDR3 consists of 16 residues. CDR1 is ENHRY, CDR2 SYGVKD, per germline. V lost 7 bases, J lost 3 bases, and 19 bases lay in between. CDR3 region: CAITPGGGANYNEQFF. The CDR3 DNA is TGTGCCATCACCCCCGGGGGCGGGGCAAACTACAATGAGCAGTTCTTC.

The rearrangement joins TRBV4-1 to TRBJ2-3; no definite D call. Germline lookup yields CDR1 MGHRA and CDR2 YSYEKL. CDR3 length: 16 residues. V shed 6 bases and J shed 6 bases, with 22 bases lying between them. The CDR3 is CASSHPYNSDTDTQYF. CDR3 coding DNA: TGCGCCAGCAGTCACCCTTATAACTCAGACACGGATACGCAGTATTTT.

The V and J genes are TRBV27 and TRBJ2-3; D gene ambiguous. With 6 bases removed from V and 4 bases from J, the gap between germline ends came to 17 bases. The germline CDR1 and CDR2 sequences are MNHEY and SMNVEV (reference sequence). This CDR3 is 15 amino acids long. The CDR3 protein is CASSLGGWGSDTQYF. CDR3 nucleotide sequence: TGTGCCAGCAGCCTAGGCGGATGGGGATCAGATACGCAGTATTTT.

The rearrangement links TRBV13 to TRBJ2-5, with 14 bases fitting TRBD2. V was pared by 4 bases and J by 4 bases, with 5 bases of the junction left unmatched. This CDR3 is 16 amino acids long. Per germline, CDR1 PRHDT and CDR2 FYEKMQ (reference sequence). CDR3 nucleotides: TGTGCCAGCAGCTCGACTAGCGGGGGGGCCGCAGAGACCCAGTACTTC. The encoded protein is CASSSTSGGAAETQYF.

The chain couples TRBV29-1 to TRBJ2-7; TRBD1 matches 9 bases. The CDR3 is 15 amino acids. V dropped 2 bases and J dropped 1; count of bases not matched to a gene: 6. Germline V gene data show CDR1 as SQVTM and CDR2 as ANQGSEA. This CDR3 is CSVESAGTGSYEQYF. DNA for the CDR3: TGCAGCGTTGAATCGGCCGGGACAGGGTCCTACGAGCAGTACTTC.

The genes are TRBV28 and TRBJ1-6; D is perhaps TRBD1 (6 bases). Trimming left V 3 bases short and J 5 bases short, with 14 bases between. CDR1 is MDHEN, CDR2 SYDVKM, per germline. This CDR3 is 16 amino acids long. In DNA form, the CDR3 reads TGTGCCAGCAGTTTCTTCAGGGGAATCAATAATTCACCCCTCCACTTT. Protein sequence: CASSFFRGINNSPLHF.